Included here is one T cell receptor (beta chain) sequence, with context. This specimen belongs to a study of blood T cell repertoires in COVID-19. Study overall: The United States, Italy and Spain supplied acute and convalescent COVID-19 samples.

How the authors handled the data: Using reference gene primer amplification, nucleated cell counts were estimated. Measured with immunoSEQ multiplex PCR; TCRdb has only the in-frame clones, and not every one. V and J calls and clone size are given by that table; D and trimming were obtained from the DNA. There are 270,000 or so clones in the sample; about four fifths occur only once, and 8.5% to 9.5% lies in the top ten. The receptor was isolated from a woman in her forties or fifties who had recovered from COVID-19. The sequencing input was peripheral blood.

The CDR3 coding sequence is TGTGCCACCAGTGACCCGAGAGAGGGAGCAACTAATGAAAAACTGTTTTTT. Translated: CATSDPREGATNEKLFF. This sequence joins TRBV24-1 and TRBJ1-4; D remains unclear. V gave up 4 bases and J gave up 0 bases, with 14 bases separating them. CDR1 and CDR2 from the germline V gene are KGHDR and SFDVKD. The length of the CDR3 is 17 residues.